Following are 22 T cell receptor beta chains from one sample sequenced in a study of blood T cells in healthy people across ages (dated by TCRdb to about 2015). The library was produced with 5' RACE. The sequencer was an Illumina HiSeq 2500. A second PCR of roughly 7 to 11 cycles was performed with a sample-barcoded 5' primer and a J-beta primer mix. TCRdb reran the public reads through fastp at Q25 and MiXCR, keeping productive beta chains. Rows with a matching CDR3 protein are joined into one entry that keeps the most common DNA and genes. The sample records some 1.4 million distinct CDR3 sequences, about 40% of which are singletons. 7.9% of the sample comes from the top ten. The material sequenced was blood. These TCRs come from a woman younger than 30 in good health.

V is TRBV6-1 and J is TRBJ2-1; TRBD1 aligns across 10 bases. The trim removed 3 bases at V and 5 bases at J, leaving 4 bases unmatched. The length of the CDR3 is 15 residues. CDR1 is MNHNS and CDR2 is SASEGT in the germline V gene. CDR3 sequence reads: CASSEGQGYHNEQFF. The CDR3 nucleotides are TGTGCCAGCAGTGAGGGACAGGGGTACCACAATGAGCAGTTCTTC.

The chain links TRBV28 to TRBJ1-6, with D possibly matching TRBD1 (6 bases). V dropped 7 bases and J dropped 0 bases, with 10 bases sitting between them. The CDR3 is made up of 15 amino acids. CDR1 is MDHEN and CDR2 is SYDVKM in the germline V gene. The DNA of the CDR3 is TGTGCCAGCACCTGGACAGCCTCCTATAATTCACCCCTCCACTTT. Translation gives CASTWTASYNSPLHF.

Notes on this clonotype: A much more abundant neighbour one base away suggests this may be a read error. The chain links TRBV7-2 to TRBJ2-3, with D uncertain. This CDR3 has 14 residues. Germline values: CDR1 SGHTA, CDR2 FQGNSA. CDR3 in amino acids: CANSFGSPPDTQYF. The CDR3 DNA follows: TGTGCCAACAGCTTCGGCAGTCCCCCAGATACGCAGTATTTT.

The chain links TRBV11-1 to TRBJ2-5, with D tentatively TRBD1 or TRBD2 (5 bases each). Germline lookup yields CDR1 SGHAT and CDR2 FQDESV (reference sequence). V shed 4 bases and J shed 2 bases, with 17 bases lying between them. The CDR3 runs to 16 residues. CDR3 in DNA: TGTGCCAGCAGCTACGGGGACGGACGAGATCAAGAGACCCAGTACTTC. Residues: CASSYGDGRDQETQYF.

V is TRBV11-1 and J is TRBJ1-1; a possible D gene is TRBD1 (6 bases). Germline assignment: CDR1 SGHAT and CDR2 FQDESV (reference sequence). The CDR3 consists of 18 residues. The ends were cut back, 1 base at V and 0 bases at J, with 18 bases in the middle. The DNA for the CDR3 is TGTGCCAGCAGCTTAGGGGCCTCGACAGGCGCGATGAACACTGAAGCTTTCTTT. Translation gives CASSLGASTGAMNTEAFF.

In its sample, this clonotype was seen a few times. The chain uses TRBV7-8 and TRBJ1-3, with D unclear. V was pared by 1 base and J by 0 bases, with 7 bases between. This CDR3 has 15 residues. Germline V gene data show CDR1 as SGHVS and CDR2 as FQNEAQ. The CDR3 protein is CASSLVAGSGNTIYF. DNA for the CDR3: TGTGCCAGCAGCTTAGTGGCAGGCTCTGGAAACACCATATATTTT.

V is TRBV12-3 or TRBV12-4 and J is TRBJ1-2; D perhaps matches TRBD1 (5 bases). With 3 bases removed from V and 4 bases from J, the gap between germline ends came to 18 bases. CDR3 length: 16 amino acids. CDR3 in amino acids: CASSFSSGGLSYGYTF. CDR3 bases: TGTGCCAGCAGTTTCTCTAGTGGGGGACTATCCTATGGCTACACCTTC.

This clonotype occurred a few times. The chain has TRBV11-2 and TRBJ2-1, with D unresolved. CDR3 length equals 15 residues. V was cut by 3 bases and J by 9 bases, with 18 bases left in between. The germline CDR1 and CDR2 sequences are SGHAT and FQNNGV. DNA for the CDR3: TGTGCCAGCAGCTTGAGGCCAATGGGCCCTGGTGAGCAGTTCTTC. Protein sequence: CASSLRPMGPGEQFF.

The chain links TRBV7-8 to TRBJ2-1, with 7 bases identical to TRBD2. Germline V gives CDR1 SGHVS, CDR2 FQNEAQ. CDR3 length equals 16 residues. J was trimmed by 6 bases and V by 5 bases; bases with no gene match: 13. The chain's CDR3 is CASSQKTSPISNEQFF. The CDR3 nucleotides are TGTGCCAGCAGCCAAAAGACTAGCCCTATATCCAATGAGCAGTTCTTC. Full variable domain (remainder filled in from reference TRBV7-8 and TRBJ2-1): GAGVSQSPRYKVAKRGQDVALRCDPISGHVSLFWYQQALGQGPEFLTYFQNEAQLDKSGLPSDRFFAERPEGSVSTLKIQRTQQEDSAVYLCASSQKTSPISNEQFFGPGTRLTVL.

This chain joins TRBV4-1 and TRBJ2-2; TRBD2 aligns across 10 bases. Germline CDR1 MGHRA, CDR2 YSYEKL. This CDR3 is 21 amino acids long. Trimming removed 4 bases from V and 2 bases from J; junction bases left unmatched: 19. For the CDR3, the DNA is TGCGCCAGCAGCCCAAGGTCTATTGGGGCTAGCGGGAGTGGTAACACCGGGGAGCTGTTTTTT. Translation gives CASSPRSIGASGSGNTGELFF.

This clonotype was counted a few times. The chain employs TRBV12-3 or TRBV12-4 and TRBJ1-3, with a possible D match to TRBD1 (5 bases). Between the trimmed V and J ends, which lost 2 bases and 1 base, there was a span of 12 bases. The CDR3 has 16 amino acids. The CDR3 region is CASSLLQADSGNTIYF. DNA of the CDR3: TGTGCCAGCAGTTTATTACAGGCCGATTCTGGAAACACCATATATTTT.

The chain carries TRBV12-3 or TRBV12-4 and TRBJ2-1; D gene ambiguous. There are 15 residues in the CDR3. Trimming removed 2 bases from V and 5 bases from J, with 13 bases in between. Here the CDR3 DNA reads TGTGCCAGCAGTTTATCCCTAGAGGCGCACAATGAGCAGTTCTTC. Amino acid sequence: CASSLSLEAHNEQFF.

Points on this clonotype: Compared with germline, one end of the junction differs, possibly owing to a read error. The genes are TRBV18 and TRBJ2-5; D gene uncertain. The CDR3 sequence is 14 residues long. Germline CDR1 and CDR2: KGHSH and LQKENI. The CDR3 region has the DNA TGTGCCAGCTCAGCCGTCGTACCCAAAGAGGCCCAGTACTTC. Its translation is CASSAVVPKEAQYF. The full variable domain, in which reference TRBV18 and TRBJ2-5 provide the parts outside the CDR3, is NAGVMQNPRHLVRRRGQEARLRCSPMKGHSHVYWYRQLPEEGLKFMVYLQKENIIDESGMPKERFSAEFPKEGPSILRIQQVVRGDSAAYFCASSAVVPKEAQYFGPGTRLLVL.

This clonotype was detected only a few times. The CDR3 DNA reads as TGTGCCAGCAGTTCCTTTGGACTAGCGGAAGAGACCCAGTACTTC. Translating it yields CASSSFGLAEETQYF. V is TRBV28 and J is TRBJ2-5; 10 bases map to TRBD2. The CDR3 runs to 15 residues. Per the germline V gene, CDR1 is MDHEN and CDR2 is SYDVKM. Losses at the gene ends were 4 bases for V and 3 bases for J; bases not matched to a gene: 5.

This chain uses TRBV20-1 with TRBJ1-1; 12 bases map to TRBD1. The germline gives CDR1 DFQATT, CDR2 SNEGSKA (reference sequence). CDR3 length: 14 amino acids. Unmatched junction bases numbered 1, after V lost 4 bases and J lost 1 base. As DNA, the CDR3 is TGCAGTGCTATGGGACAGGGGGCGAACACTGAAGCTTTCTTT. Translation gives CSAMGQGANTEAFF.

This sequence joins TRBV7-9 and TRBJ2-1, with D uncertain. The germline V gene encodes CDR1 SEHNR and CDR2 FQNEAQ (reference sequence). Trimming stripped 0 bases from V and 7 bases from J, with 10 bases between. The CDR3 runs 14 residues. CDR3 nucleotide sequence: TGTGCCAGCAGCTTAGCGCGTAGTGGGAATGAGCAGTTCTTC. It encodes CASSLARSGNEQFF.

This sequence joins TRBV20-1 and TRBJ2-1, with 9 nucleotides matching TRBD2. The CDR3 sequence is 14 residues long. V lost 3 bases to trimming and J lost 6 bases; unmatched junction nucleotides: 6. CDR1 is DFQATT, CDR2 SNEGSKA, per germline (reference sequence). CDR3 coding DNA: TGCAGTGCTAGTGGGTCTAGCGGGACCAATGAGCAGTTCTTC. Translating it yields CSASGSSGTNEQFF.

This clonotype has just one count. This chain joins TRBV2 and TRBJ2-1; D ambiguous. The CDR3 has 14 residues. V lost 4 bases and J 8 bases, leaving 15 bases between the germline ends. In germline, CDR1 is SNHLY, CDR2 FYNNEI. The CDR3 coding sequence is TGTGCCAGCAGTGTGAGAACGGTTATAGATGAGCAGTTCTTC. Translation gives CASSVRTVIDEQFF.

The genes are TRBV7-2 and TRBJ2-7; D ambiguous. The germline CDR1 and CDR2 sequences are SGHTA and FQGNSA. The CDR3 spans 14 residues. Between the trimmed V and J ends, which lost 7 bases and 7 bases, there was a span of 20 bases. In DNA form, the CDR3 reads TGTGCCAGCACCTTGGGGATTTCCTACAATGAGCAGTACTTC. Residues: CASTLGISYNEQYF.

The CDR3 region has the DNA TGTGCCAGCAGTGGGGGACTAGCGGACCCCTTAGCACAACGTACGCAGTATTTT. This gives the protein CASSGGLADPLAQRTQYF. The rearrangement links TRBV6-1 to TRBJ2-3; 11 bases align to TRBD2. V was clipped by 4 bases and J by 8 bases; unmatched bases: 17. This CDR3 contains 18 residues. CDR1 MNHNS and CDR2 SASEGT come from the germline V gene.

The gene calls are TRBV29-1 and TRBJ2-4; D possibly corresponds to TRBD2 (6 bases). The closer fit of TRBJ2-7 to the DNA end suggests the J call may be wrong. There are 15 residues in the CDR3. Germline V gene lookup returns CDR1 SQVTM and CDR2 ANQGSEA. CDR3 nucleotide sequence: TGCAGCGTTGAAGATCGGGGACTGGGATCCTACGAGCAGTACTTC. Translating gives CSVEDRGLGSYEQYF.

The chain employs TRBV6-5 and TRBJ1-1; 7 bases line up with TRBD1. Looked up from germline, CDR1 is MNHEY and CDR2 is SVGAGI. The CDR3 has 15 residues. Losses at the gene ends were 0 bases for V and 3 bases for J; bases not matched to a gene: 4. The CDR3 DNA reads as TGTGCCAGCAGTTACTCGGTAGGGGGCTACACTGAAGCTTTCTTT. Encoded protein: CASSYSVGGYTEAFF.